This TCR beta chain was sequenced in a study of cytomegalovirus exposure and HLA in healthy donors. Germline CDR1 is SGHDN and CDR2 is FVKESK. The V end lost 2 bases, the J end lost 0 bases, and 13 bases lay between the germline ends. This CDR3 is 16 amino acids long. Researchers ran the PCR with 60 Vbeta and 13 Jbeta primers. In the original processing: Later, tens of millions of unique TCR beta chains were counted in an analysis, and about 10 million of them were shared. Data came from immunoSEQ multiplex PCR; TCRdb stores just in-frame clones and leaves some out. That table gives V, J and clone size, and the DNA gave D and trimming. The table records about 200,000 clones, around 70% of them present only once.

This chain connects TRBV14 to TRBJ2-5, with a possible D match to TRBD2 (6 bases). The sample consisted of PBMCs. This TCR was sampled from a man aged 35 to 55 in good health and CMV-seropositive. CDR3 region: CASSQWGGEDQETQYF. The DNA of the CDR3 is TGTGCCAGCAGCCAATGGGGCGGGGAGGACCAAGAGACCCAGTACTTC.